This T cell receptor (beta chain) was profiled in a study of T-cell memory formation after mild COVID-19. Each CDR3 protein is one row after TCRdb ran MiXCR on the 5' RACE reads. The data contain about 150,000 distinct CDR3 sequences, around 13% of them singletons. The clonotype was recovered from a man younger than 35 who had mild COVID-19 (a few samples of this study predate the infection). Cell type and time point are not known. Sequencing was done on a sample of PBMCs or a T cell subset sorted from them (not recorded which).

The chain's CDR3 is CASRLGTPETQYF. CDR3 coding DNA: TGTGCCAGCAGGCTCGGGACACCCGAGACCCAGTACTTC. The chain links TRBV28 to TRBJ2-5, with D maybe TRBD1 (6 bases). V lost 6 bases to trimming and J lost 5 bases, with 13 bases between them. The germline CDR1 and CDR2 sequences are MDHEN and SYDVKM. The CDR3 has 13 amino acids.